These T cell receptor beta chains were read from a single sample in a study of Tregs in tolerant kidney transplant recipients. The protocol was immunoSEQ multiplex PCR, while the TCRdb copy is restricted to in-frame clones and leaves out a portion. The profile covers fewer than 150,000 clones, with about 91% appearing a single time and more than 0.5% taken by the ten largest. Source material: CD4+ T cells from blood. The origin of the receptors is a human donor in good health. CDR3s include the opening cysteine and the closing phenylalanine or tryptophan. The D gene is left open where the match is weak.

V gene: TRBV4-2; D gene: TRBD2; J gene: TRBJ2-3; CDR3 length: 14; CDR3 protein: CASSGRAGTDTQYF; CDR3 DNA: TGTGCCAGCAGCGGGAGGGCCGGCACAGATACGCAGTATTTT
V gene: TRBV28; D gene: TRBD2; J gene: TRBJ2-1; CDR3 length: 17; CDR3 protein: CASILAGGPPSYNEQFF; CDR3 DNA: TGTGCCAGCATATTAGCGGGGGGGCCTCCCTCCTACAATGAGCAGTTCTTC
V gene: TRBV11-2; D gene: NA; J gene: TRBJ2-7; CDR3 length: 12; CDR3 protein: CASRIGGNEQYF; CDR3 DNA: TGTGCCAGCAGGATTGGGGGAAACGAGCAGTACTTC
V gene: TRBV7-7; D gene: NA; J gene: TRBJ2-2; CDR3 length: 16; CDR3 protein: CASSPSAFRGTGELFF; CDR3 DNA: TGTGCTAGCAGCCCATCAGCTTTTCGGGGAACCGGGGAGCTGTTTTTT
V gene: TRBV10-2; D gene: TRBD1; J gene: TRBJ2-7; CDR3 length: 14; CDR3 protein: CASGPRTGGHEQYF; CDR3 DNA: TGCGCCAGCGGTCCAAGGACAGGGGGCCACGAGCAGTACTTC
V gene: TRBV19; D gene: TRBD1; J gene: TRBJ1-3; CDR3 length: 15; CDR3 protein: CASSTKQGGRNTIYF; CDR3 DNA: TGTGCCAGTAGTACTAAACAGGGGGGAAGAAACACCATATATTTT
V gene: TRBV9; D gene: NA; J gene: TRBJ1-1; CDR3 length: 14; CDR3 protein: CASSPITRATEAFF; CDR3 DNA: TGTGCCAGCAGCCCAATAACGCGAGCGACTGAAGCTTTCTTT
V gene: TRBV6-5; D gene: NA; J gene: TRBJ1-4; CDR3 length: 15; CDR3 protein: CASSYSLRDNEKLFF; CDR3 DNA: TGTGCCAGCAGTTACTCACTTAGGGACAATGAAAAACTGTTTTTT
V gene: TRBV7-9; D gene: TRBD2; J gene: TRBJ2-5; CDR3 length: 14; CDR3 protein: CASSLERAGGTQYF; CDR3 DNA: TGTGCCAGCAGCTTAGAACGAGCGGGGGGGACCCAGTACTTC
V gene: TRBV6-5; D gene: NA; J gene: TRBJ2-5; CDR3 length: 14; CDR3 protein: CASSYSRVKETQYF; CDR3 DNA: TGTGCCAGCAGTTACTCCAGGGTCAAGGAGACCCAGTACTTC
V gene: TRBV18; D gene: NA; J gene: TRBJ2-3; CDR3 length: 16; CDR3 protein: CASSLSGVGSTDTQYF; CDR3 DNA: TGTGCCAGCTCCCTTTCCGGGGTTGGGAGCACAGATACGCAGTATTTT
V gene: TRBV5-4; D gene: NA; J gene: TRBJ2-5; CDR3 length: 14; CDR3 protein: CASSSGQKQETQYF; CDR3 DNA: TGTGCCAGCAGCTCGGGACAAAAGCAAGAGACCCAGTACTTC
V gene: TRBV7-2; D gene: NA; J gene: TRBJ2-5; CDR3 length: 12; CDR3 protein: CASSTTMETQYF; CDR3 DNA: TGTGCCAGCAGCACAACTATGGAGACCCAGTACTTC
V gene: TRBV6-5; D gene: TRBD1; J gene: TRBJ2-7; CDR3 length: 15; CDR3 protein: CASSASGTDPYEQYF; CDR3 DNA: TGTGCCAGCAGTGCTTCCGGGACAGATCCCTACGAGCAGTACTTC
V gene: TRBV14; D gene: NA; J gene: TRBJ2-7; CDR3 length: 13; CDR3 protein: CASSQDTGYEQYF; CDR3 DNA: TGTGCCAGCAGCCAAGATACGGGGTACGAGCAGTACTTC
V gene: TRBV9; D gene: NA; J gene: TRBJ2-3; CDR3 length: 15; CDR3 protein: CASSTPLGDTDTQYF; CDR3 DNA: TGTGCCAGCAGCACCCCCCTGGGAGACACAGATACGCAGTATTTT
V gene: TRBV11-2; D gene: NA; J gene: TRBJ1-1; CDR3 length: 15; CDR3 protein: CASSKMWGLNTEAFF; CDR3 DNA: TGTGCCAGCAGCAAGATGTGGGGGCTGAACACTGAAGCTTTCTTT